The 8 T cell receptor beta chains given below trace back to one sample, sequenced in a study of cytomegalovirus exposure and HLA in healthy donors. PCR primers comprised 60 Vbeta and 13 Jbeta primers. Data came from immunoSEQ multiplex PCR; TCRdb stores just in-frame clones and leaves some out. Among around 140,000 clones listed, 82% were seen once. Sample: PBMCs. These receptors were collected from a woman between 45 and 65 years old in good health and CMV-seropositive.

This sequence joins TRBV10-3 and TRBJ2-5; 11 positions agree with TRBD2. With V trimmed by 4 bases and J by 2 bases, 6 bases remained unmatched. This CDR3 has 16 amino acids. Germline V gene lookup returns CDR1 ENHRY and CDR2 SYGVKD. CDR3 nucleotides: TGTGCCATCAGTGTTAGGGGACTAGCGGAACAAGAGACCCAGTACTTC. Residues: CAISVRGLAEQETQYF.

The CDR3 reads CASSVGYAGVREEQFF. The DNA of the CDR3 is TGTGCCAGCAGCGTAGGTTATGCGGGAGTGAGAGAGGAGCAGTTCTTC. This chain joins TRBV9 and TRBJ2-1, with TRBD2 matching over 7 bases. The J segment lost 10 bases and the V segment lost 0 bases, leaving 13 bases of the junction unmatched. The CDR3 is 16 amino acids. CDR1 SGDLS and CDR2 YYNGEE come from the germline V gene. The whole variable domain, filled in from reference TRBV9 and TRBJ2-1, reads DSGVTQTPKHLITATGQRVTLRCSPRSGDLSVYWYQQSLDQGLQFLIQYYNGEERAKGNILERFSAQQFPDLHSELNLSSLELGDSALYFCASSVGYAGVREEQFFGPGTRLTVL.

The chain links TRBV7-8 to TRBJ2-7, with a tentative D call TRBD1 (7 bases). Germline V gives CDR1 SGHVS, CDR2 FQNEAQ. Trimming left V 5 bases short and J 11 bases short, with 22 bases between. The CDR3 is 14 amino acids. The CDR3 bases are TGTGCCAGCAGCCTGGGGGGACAGTTACTAGTGGAGTACTTC. Translated: CASSLGGQLLVEYF.

V usage is TRBV7-9 and J usage is TRBJ2-5; 9 nucleotides agree with TRBD1. With V trimmed by 5 bases and J by 0 bases, 13 bases remained unmatched. This CDR3 has 18 residues. CDR1 is SEHNR and CDR2 is FQNEAQ in the germline V gene (reference sequence). This chain's CDR3 is CASSPGTGGRLYQETQYF. The CDR3 region has the DNA TGTGCCAGCAGCCCAGGAACAGGGGGCCGATTGTACCAAGAGACCCAGTACTTC. Full variable domain (outside the CDR3, taken from reference TRBV7-9 and TRBJ2-5): DTGVSQNPRHKITKRGQNVTFRCDPISEHNRLYWYRQTLGQGPEFLTYFQNEAQLEKSRLLSDRFSAERPKGSFSTLEIQRTEQGDSAMYLCASSPGTGGRLYQETQYFGPGTRLLVL.

The chain couples TRBV6-6 to TRBJ2-2; D not certain. Trimming cost V 2 bases and J 2 bases, with 12 bases left between them. Germline CDR1 reads MNHNY; CDR2 reads SVGAGI (reference sequence). The CDR3 contains 16 residues. The CDR3 reads CASSYVHVENTGELFF. CDR3 DNA: TGTGCCAGCAGTTACGTACACGTCGAAAACACCGGGGAGCTGTTTTTT.

Concerning this clone itself: One junction end does not reproduce the germline sequence, and a read error may be involved. The rearrangement joins TRBV6-1 to TRBJ1-5; 9 bases match TRBD1. The CDR3 covers 15 residues. Germline values: CDR1 MNHNS, CDR2 SASEGT. This CDR3 reads CASNEGQGSYQPQHF. CDR3 coding DNA: TGTGCCAGCAATGAAGGACAGGGGTCCTATCAGCCCCAGCATTTT.

V gene TRBV11-1 combines with J gene TRBJ1-2, with 8 nucleotides matching TRBD1. This CDR3 is built from 14 residues. Per the germline V gene, CDR1 is SGHAT and CDR2 is FQDESV (reference sequence). With V trimmed by 2 bases and J by 3 bases, 2 bases remained unmatched. CDR3 in amino acids: CASSLQGADYGYTF. The CDR3 DNA sequence: TGTGCCAGCAGCTTACAGGGGGCGGACTATGGCTACACCTTC.

V usage is TRBV18 and J usage is TRBJ1-5; 12 nucleotides match TRBD1. Trimming took 5 bases from V and 7 from J; bases not matched to a gene: 6. This CDR3 comprises 15 residues. Germline V gene data show CDR1 as KGHSH and CDR2 as LQKENI. This chain's CDR3 is CASSRGTGGGQPQHF. CDR3 nucleotide sequence: TGTGCCAGCTCAAGAGGGACAGGGGGCGGACAGCCCCAGCATTTT.